This T cell receptor (beta chain) derives from a study of monozygotic twins with inflammatory bowel disease. Study observations and caveats: For IBD, no single strong associated signal or clonotype was supported.

Every TCR library consumed 3,000 to 4,500 ng of total RNA. TCRdb reprocessed the 5' RACE reads and reports one entry per CDR3 protein, with no DNA. In total, the table holds more than 100,000 distinct CDR3 sequences. With respect to this clonotype: Antigen unknown.

This TCR was recovered from a human donor with ulcerative colitis or Crohn's disease, or a healthy co-twin of an affected twin (not recorded which). Sequencing used blood.

The chain's CDR3 is CASSYRLDRLGTEAFF. The genes are TRBV6-5 and TRBJ1-1; checking the TCRdb D call of TRBD1 is not possible without DNA. The CDR3 contains 16 residues. The germline V gene has CDR1 MNHEY and CDR2 SVGAGI.